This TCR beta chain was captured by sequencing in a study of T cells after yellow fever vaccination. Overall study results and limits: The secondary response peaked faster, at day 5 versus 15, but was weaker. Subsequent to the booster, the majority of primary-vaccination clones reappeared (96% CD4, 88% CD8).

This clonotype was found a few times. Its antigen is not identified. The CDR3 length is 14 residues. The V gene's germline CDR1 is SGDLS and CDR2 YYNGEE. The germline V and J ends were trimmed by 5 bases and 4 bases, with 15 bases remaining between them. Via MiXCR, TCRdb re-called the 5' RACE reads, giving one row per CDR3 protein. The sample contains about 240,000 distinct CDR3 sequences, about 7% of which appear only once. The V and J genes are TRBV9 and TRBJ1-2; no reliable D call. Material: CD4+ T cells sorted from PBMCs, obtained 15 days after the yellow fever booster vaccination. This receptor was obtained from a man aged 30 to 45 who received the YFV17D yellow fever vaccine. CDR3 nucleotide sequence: TGTGCCAGCAGGGCAATGGCGGGGAGCTATGGCTACACCTTC. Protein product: CASRAMAGSYGYTF.